This T cell receptor (beta chain) was identified in a study of T cell repertoires in cytomegalovirus infection. TCRdb ran MiXCR on the reads and lists one entry per CDR3 protein. The data hold some 68,000 distinct CDR3 sequences, with approximately 22% observed a single time. Germline V lookup: CDR1 SGDLS, CDR2 YYNGEE. This CDR3 is 15 amino acids long. Trimming removed 3 bases from V and 4 bases from J, with 16 bases in between. In regard to this clonotype: The target antigen is unknown.

The sequencing input was PBMCs, sequenced either directly or after in vitro stimulation (not recorded which). The chain joins TRBV9 to TRBJ1-2; maybe TRBD1 (6 bases). The receptor was derived from a human donor in good health (CMV status not recorded). Some clones in this sample may be carry-over from other donors' samples. The CDR3 DNA reads TGTGCCAGCAGCGCTACAACAACAGGGAGCTATGGCTACACCTTC. It encodes CASSATTTGSYGYTF.